The sequence of this TCR beta chain was determined in a study of Graves' ophthalmopathy and Graves' hyperthyroidism. The germline V gene encodes CDR1 SGHRS and CDR2 YFSETQ. Trimming cost V 3 bases and J 3 bases, with 10 bases left between them. This CDR3 is 13 amino acids long. This clonotype was seen ten or more times. In donors with ophthalmopathy, activity was moderate-to-severe, with CAS ≥3, NOSPECS ≥4 and duration under 3 months. No donor had other autoimmune disease, uncontrolled infection, pregnancy or lactation. Clinical symptoms, serum thyroxine, TRAb, thyroid ultrasound and orbital computed tomography determined diagnosis. Someone took the PBMCs out of 10 ml of fresh peripheral blood. Amplified material comprised TCR beta CDR3 regions derived from RNA transcripts. First-round RT-PCR relied on HTBI primers, and a second-round multiplex PCR came next. TCRdb ran MiXCR on the multiplex PCR reads and lists one entry per CDR3 protein. The table includes hundreds of thousands of distinct CDR3 sequences, more than 40% detected once.

This sequence originates from an adult man with Graves' ophthalmopathy. J is TRBJ2-7 and V is TRBV5-1, with a possible D match to TRBD1 (5 bases). The sequencing sample was made of peripheral blood. The CDR3, as DNA: TGCGCCAGCAGCTCCTGGACAAGCTACGAGCAGTACTTC. Encoded protein: CASSSWTSYEQYF.